A selection of T cell receptor beta chains follows, all from one sample in a study of cytomegalovirus exposure and HLA in healthy donors. Measured with immunoSEQ multiplex PCR; TCRdb has only the in-frame clones, and not every one. This table has 54,000 or so clones, less than 85% appearing once. The sequencing sample was made of PBMCs. The receptors stem from a woman between 55 and 75 years old in good health and CMV-seropositive. The CDR3 runs from the conserved cysteine through the conserved F or W. Fields, in order: CDR3 DNA, CDR3 protein, J gene, clone size, V gene, D gene. A D gene is named only where the DNA matches it firmly. Where a row states a size, it is once, few, many or the class of an expanded clone; other rows omit it.

TGTGCCATCAGTGAGACCAGGGGAGGGGAAAAACTGTTTTTT | CAISETRGGEKLFF | TRBJ1-4 | . | TRBV10-3 | .
TGTGCCAGCTCACCACTCTTAATTAGACAGGCGAGCACCGGGGAGCTGTTTTTT | CASSPLLIRQASTGELFF | TRBJ2-2 | . | TRBV18 | .
TGTGCCAGCAGTAGGGGCCCGGGAGGGTCCGAGCAGTACTTC | CASSRGPGGSEQYF | TRBJ2-7 | . | TRBV21-1 | .
TGTGCCAGCAGCCGACAGGGGGAGGAGACCCAGTACTTC | CASSRQGEETQYF | TRBJ2-5 | . | TRBV4-2 | TRBD1
TGCGCCAGCAGTGAGAGCGGGACGGGAAACACTGAAGCTTTCTTT | CASSESGTGNTEAFF | TRBJ1-1 | once | TRBV5-1 | .
TGTGCCGTCCAGACTAGCGGAGAAACCCACGGGGGTGAGCAGTTCTTC | CAVQTSGETHGGEQFF | TRBJ2-1 | . | TRBV2 | TRBD2
TGCGCCAGCAGCTTGAAGAGGGAGGGATCTGGAAACACCATATATTTT | CASSLKREGSGNTIYF | TRBJ1-3 | . | TRBV5-1 | .
TGTGCCAGCAGCTACCGACAGGGGGCCAATATTCAGTACTTC | CASSYRQGANIQYF | TRBJ2-4 | few | TRBV7-2 | TRBD1
TGCGCCAGCAGCTGGGGACAGGGAATGGGCGAGCAGTACTTC | CASSWGQGMGEQYF | TRBJ2-7 | . | TRBV5-1 | TRBD1
TGTGCCAGCTCACCGATGAGTAGCGGGGGCAATGAGCAGTTCTTC | CASSPMSSGGNEQFF | TRBJ2-1 | . | TRBV18 | TRBD2
TGTGCCAGCAGCCAAGATTTGTTCAGGGGTCGCTACGAGCAGTACTTC | CASSQDLFRGRYEQYF | TRBJ2-7 | . | TRBV14 | .
TGTGCCAGCAGCCCAAGGGGGGGTAGCGGGGGGGCTTCTGAGCAGTTCTTC | CASSPRGGSGGASEQFF | TRBJ2-1 | . | TRBV5-4 | TRBD2
TGTGCCAGCAGTGCTCCTTATAGCAATCAGCCCCAGCATTTT | CASSAPYSNQPQHF | TRBJ1-5 | . | TRBV25-1 | .
TGTGCCAGCAGCTTAGAGTTTGGGGCCCCCTACGAGCAGTACTTC | CASSLEFGAPYEQYF | TRBJ2-7 | . | TRBV7-2 | .
TGTGCCAGCAGCCAAGATATCTCAGGGAGGTATGGCTACACCTTC | CASSQDISGRYGYTF | TRBJ1-2 | few | TRBV4-1 | .
TGTGCCAGCAGCTTAACTAAGCAGGGGACCTACAATGAGCAGTTCTTC | CASSLTKQGTYNEQFF | TRBJ2-1 | few | TRBV7-3 | .
TGTGCCAGCAGTTATCAGGGGGCGAGAAACACCATATATTTT | CASSYQGARNTIYF | TRBJ1-3 | . | TRBV6-1 | TRBD1
TGTGCCAGCTCAGACTCGTCGGCTGGCTATGGCTACACCTTC | CASSDSSAGYGYTF | TRBJ1-2 | . | TRBV18 | .
TGTGCCAGCAACGGACAGGGGGTGGGTAACTATGGCTACACCTTC | CASNGQGVGNYGYTF | TRBJ1-2 | . | TRBV6-5 | TRBD1
TGTGCCAGCAGTTCTGCAGGGTACTATGGCTACACCTTC | CASSSAGYYGYTF | TRBJ1-2 | few | TRBV6-5 | .
TGCGCCAGCAGCCAAGGGGTCGGAGGGACCCAGTACTTC | CASSQGVGGTQYF | TRBJ2-5 | . | TRBV4-3 | .
TGTGCCAGCAGCCGCCCGGACAGTAGCACAGATACGCAGTATTTT | CASSRPDSSTDTQYF | TRBJ2-3 | . | TRBV7-2 | .
TGTGCCAGCAGATTTCAGGGGACCGGGGAGCTGTTTTTT | CASRFQGTGELFF | TRBJ2-2 | few | TRBV11-3 | .
TGTGCTAGTGGTCCAGACAGGGGCCCCTACGAGCAGTACTTC | CASGPDRGPYEQYF | TRBJ2-7 | . | TRBV12-5 | TRBD1
TGTGCCAGCAGCCCACCGGGACAGGGGGTAACTAATGAAAAACTGTTTTTT | CASSPPGQGVTNEKLFF | TRBJ1-4 | . | TRBV7-9 | TRBD1
TGTGCCAGCAGCTCAACCTACTACGAGCAGTACTTC | CASSSTYYEQYF | TRBJ2-7 | once | TRBV7-9 | .
TGCGCCAGCAGCCTACACACTAGCGGGGATTCCTACAATGAGCAGTTCTTC | CASSLHTSGDSYNEQFF | TRBJ2-1 | . | TRBV5-1 | TRBD2
TGCGCCAGCAGCGCCGGGACTAGCGGTTGGGATAAGCAGTATTTT | CASSAGTSGWDKQYF | TRBJ2-3 | once | TRBV4-3 | TRBD2
TGCGCCAGCAGCGACGGAAGCTGGGGGCTAGCGGGGAACACCGGGGAGCTGTTTTTT | CASSDGSWGLAGNTGELFF | TRBJ2-2 | . | TRBV4-3 | TRBD2
TGTGCCAGCAGGGCAGGGGTGTCTGGAAACACCATATATTTT | CASRAGVSGNTIYF | TRBJ1-3 | . | TRBV6-5 | .
TGTGCCAGCAGTTCTACGGAGCAAGAGACCCAGTACTTC | CASSSTEQETQYF | TRBJ2-5 | . | TRBV6-5 | .
TGTGCCAGCAGCGCCCAGACCGGAGGCGGGGAGCTGTTTTTT | CASSAQTGGGELFF | TRBJ2-2 | . | TRBV9 | .
TGTGCCAGCAGCTTAGGCAGTAATAGCAATCAGCCCCAGCATTTT | CASSLGSNSNQPQHF | TRBJ1-5 | . | TRBV7-2 | .
TGTGCCAGCAGCTGGGGGACAGGTACCGAAAAACTGTTTTTT | CASSWGTGTEKLFF | TRBJ1-4 | . | TRBV9 | TRBD1
TGTGCCAGCAGCACAGGGGGCCTCTTTGGGCCCCAGCATTTT | CASSTGGLFGPQHF | TRBJ1-5 | once | TRBV9 | TRBD1
TGTGCCAGCAGCCAAGGGGACTACCAACTCACAGATACGCAGTATTTT | CASSQGDYQLTDTQYF | TRBJ2-3 | . | TRBV4-2 | TRBD2
TGTGCCACGGGACGAGCGGGGGCCACAGATACGCAGTATTTT | CATGRAGATDTQYF | TRBJ2-3 | . | TRBV27 | TRBD2
TGTGCCAGCAGCCCTGGGGACAGGTCGAACACCGGGGAGCTGTTTTTT | CASSPGDRSNTGELFF | TRBJ2-2 | . | TRBV9 | TRBD1
TGTGCCTCCGAACGGACACCGCAGAACACTGAAGCTTTCTTT | CASERTPQNTEAFF | TRBJ1-1 | few | TRBV30 | .